The 29 T cell receptor beta chains below were found in one sample sequenced in a study of T-cell reconstitution after alpha-beta-depleted transplantation in children. A library of TCRbeta sequences, prepared with unique molecular identifiers, was generated. TCRdb processed the PCR reads anew with MiXCR; each CDR3 protein has one entry. The table lists roughly 790,000 distinct CDR3 sequences, less than 20% of them singletons. This material consisted of PBMCs, mostly from graft donor cells, taken 360 days after TCRalphabeta/CD19-depleted stem cell transplant. The receptors were sampled from a male patient between 5 and 17 years old who had a stem cell transplant for acute lymphoblastic leukemia, so the T cells may come from the graft donor.

The V gene is TRBV7-8, the J gene TRBJ2-5, with D perhaps matching TRBD2 (6 bases). This CDR3 region has 17 residues. Germline lookup yields CDR1 SGHVS and CDR2 FQNEAQ. Trimming left V 3 bases short and J 3 bases short, with 20 bases between. CDR3: CASSLHLLAATEETQYF. The DNA of the CDR3 is TGTGCCAGCAGCTTGCACCTCTTAGCGGCGACGGAAGAGACCCAGTACTTC. The full variable domain, its missing parts supplied by reference TRBV7-8 and TRBJ2-5, is GAGVSQSPRYKVAKRGQDVALRCDPISGHVSLFWYQQALGQGPEFLTYFQNEAQLDKSGLPSDRFFAERPEGSVSTLKIQRTQQEDSAVYLCASSLHLLAATEETQYFGPGTRLLVL.

This clonotype was detected a few times. This chain joins TRBV20-1 and TRBJ2-1; 11 bases are shared with TRBD2. The CDR3 spans 14 residues. V was clipped by 5 bases and J by 6 bases; unmatched bases: 6. Germline loops: CDR1 DFQATT, CDR2 SNEGSKA (reference sequence). CDR3 sequence: CSARLAGMFNEQFF. DNA for the CDR3: TGCAGTGCTCGACTAGCGGGAATGTTCAATGAGCAGTTCTTC.

This clonotype was detected only once. This may stem from a read error, because a much larger clone lies one nucleotide away. The CDR3 spells CASSLVSRPNTGELYF. CDR3 nucleotides: TGTGCCAGCAGCTTAGTGTCTCGGCCGAACACCGGGGAGCTGTATTTT. This sequence joins TRBV7-9 and TRBJ2-2, with D possibly matching TRBD2 (5 bases). Germline CDR1 reads SEHNR; CDR2 reads FQNEAQ (reference sequence). The CDR3 consists of 16 residues. Using reference TRBV7-9 and TRBJ2-2 for the parts outside the CDR3, the full variable domain is DTGVSQNPRHKITKRGQNVTFRCDPISEHNRLYWYRQTLGQGPEFLTYFQNEAQLEKSRLLSDRFSAERPKGSFSTLEIQRTEQGDSAMYLCASSLVSRPNTGELYFGEGSRLTVL.

This chain links TRBV20-1 with TRBJ2-5, with D maybe TRBD2 (6 bases). The V gene lost 0 bases and the J gene lost 1 base, with 15 bases spanning the gap. Germline V lookup: CDR1 DFQATT, CDR2 SNEGSKA (reference sequence). The CDR3 has 16 residues. The CDR3 nucleotides are TGCAGTGCTAGAGATCTGGGAGGCGGTTCCCAAGAGACCCAGTACTTC. It yields the protein CSARDLGGGSQETQYF.

This clonotype was detected many times. The rearrangement links TRBV2 to TRBJ2-3; 7 positions agree with TRBD2. The CDR3 consists of 13 residues. Germline trimming cut 5 bases from V and 6 bases from J; bases unmatched to any gene: 5. Germline lookup yields CDR1 SNHLY and CDR2 FYNNEI. CDR3 sequence: CASSLLGRDTQYF. The CDR3 bases are TGTGCCAGCAGTCTCCTCGGGAGGGATACGCAGTATTTT.

In its sample, this clonotype was seen a few times. The rearrangement joins TRBV9 to TRBJ2-2, with D tentatively TRBD2 (6 bases). Germline V gene lookup returns CDR1 SGDLS and CDR2 YYNGEE. The ends were cut back, 0 bases at V and 1 base at J, with 10 bases in the middle. The CDR3 extends over 16 amino acids. Here the CDR3 reads CASSVATRVNTGELFF. The CDR3 DNA reads as TGTGCCAGCAGCGTAGCGACTAGGGTGAACACCGGGGAGCTGTTTTTT.

V is TRBV5-1 and J is TRBJ2-7; D might be TRBD1 or TRBD2, each matching 5 bases. V was trimmed by 0 bases and J by 0 bases, leaving 13 bases between them. Germline loops: CDR1 SGHRS, CDR2 YFSETQ. The CDR3 has 16 amino acids. CDR3: CASSLGGAGPSYEQYF. CDR3 coding DNA: TGCGCCAGCAGCTTGGGAGGGGCAGGGCCCTCCTACGAGCAGTACTTC.

This clonotype appeared many times. This chain links TRBV5-1 with TRBJ2-5; TRBD2 might be the D (5 bases). Trimming shortened V by 6 bases and J by 2 bases, and 14 bases separated the two germline ends. This CDR3 contains 14 residues. CDR1 SGHRS and CDR2 YFSETQ come from the germline V gene. The DNA for the CDR3 is TGCGCCAGCAAATTTAGCGTTATTCAAGAGACCCAGTACTTC. Amino acids: CASKFSVIQETQYF.

The chain couples TRBV2 to TRBJ1-4; 9 bases are a match to TRBD1. Germline V gene lookup returns CDR1 SNHLY and CDR2 FYNNEI. This CDR3 region has 16 residues. The trim removed 4 bases at V and 2 bases at J, leaving 5 bases unmatched. The CDR3 sequence is CASSVRTGATNEKLFF. The DNA for the CDR3 is TGTGCCAGCAGTGTGAGGACAGGGGCCACTAATGAAAAACTGTTTTTT.

This clonotype turned up a few times. J is TRBJ2-7 and V is TRBV10-3; TRBD1 aligns across 9 bases. The junction had 11 bases not matched to a gene; V was cut back by 6 bases and J by 5 bases. The germline V gene has CDR1 ENHRY and CDR2 SYGVKD. The CDR3 runs to 15 residues. The DNA of the CDR3 is TGTGCCATCAGGGTTAGCCGGGACAGGGTCCACGAGCAGTACTTC. This encodes CAIRVSRDRVHEQYF.

This clonotype occurred a few times. V is TRBV6-5 and J is TRBJ2-3, with 8 bases that match TRBD2. Looked up from germline, CDR1 is MNHEY and CDR2 is SVGAGI. The CDR3 is made up of 18 amino acids. V lost 0 bases and J lost 2; bases outside the gene matches: 10. The CDR3 protein is CASSYSIRRGVLTDTQYF. CDR3 DNA sequence: TGTGCCAGCAGTTACTCGATTCGGCGGGGGGTGCTCACAGATACGCAGTATTTT.

This clonotype was seen more than once but under ten times. J is TRBJ1-3 and V is TRBV5-1, with D uncertain. The CDR3 consists of 14 residues. The germline CDR1 and CDR2 sequences are SGHRS and YFSETQ. Trimming stripped 4 bases from V and 0 bases from J, with 8 bases between. The CDR3 spells CASSVRSSGNTIYF. The CDR3 nucleotides read TGCGCCAGCAGCGTGAGGAGCTCTGGAAACACCATATATTTT.

The rearrangement joins TRBV4-1 to TRBJ1-2; D ambiguous. The CDR3 runs to 16 residues. The V end was cut by 0 bases, the J end by 5 bases, with 16 bases between. Germline CDR1 and CDR2: MGHRA and YSYEKL. The CDR3 DNA follows: TGCGCCAGCAGCCAAGATCCCAGTTTTCGGGAGTATGGCTACACCTTC. It translates to CASSQDPSFREYGYTF.

This clonotype has more than one count but fewer than ten. CDR3 nucleotide sequence: TGTGCCAGCAGTCTGATTCGGGGATTCACTGAAGCTTTCTTT. It translates to CASSLIRGFTEAFF. The chain carries TRBV12-3 or TRBV12-4 and TRBJ1-1; D remains unclear. Trimming cost V 5 bases and J 4 bases, with 14 bases left between them. The CDR3 contains 14 residues.

The genes are TRBV5-1 and TRBJ1-6; TRBD1 might be the D (6 bases). The CDR3 has 18 residues. In germline, CDR1 is SGHRS, CDR2 YFSETQ. Trimming pared 0 bases from V and 0 bases from J, leaving 13 bases between. CDR3 in DNA: TGCGCCAGCAGCTTGGGATTCCAGGGGAACTCCTATAATTCACCCCTCCACTTT. This codes for CASSLGFQGNSYNSPLHF.

Only a few counts were recorded for this clonotype. The chain has TRBV9 and TRBJ1-2; possible D gene TRBD1, 6 bases. From germline, CDR1 is SGDLS and CDR2 YYNGEE. The CDR3 contains 15 residues. The V gene lost 4 bases and the J gene lost 4 bases, with 17 bases spanning the gap. DNA for the CDR3: TGTGCCAGCAGCCCCATGGGGGCTTGGGGCTATGGCTACACCTTC. Its translation is CASSPMGAWGYGYTF.

The rearrangement joins TRBV4-1 to TRBJ2-1; TRBD2 matches at 15 bases. Germline CDR1 and CDR2: MGHRA and YSYEKL. The CDR3 has 19 residues. V shed 5 bases, J shed 0 bases, and the junction held 8 bases outside the gene matches. The CDR3 loop is CASSSGLAGGPLSYNEQFF. CDR3 coding DNA: TGCGCCAGCAGCTCGGGACTAGCGGGAGGACCCCTCTCCTACAATGAGCAGTTCTTC.

This chain joins TRBV9 and TRBJ1-2, with D hard to call. This CDR3 spans 14 amino acids. The V gene's germline CDR1 is SGDLS and CDR2 YYNGEE. V lost 0 bases and J lost 2, with 8 bases in between. The CDR3 here is CASSVEVGNYGYTF. The CDR3 nucleotides are TGTGCCAGCAGCGTAGAGGTCGGAAACTATGGCTACACCTTC.

This clonotype was seen repeatedly, ten times or more. The genes are TRBV27 and TRBJ2-2; D is uncertain. The V gene's germline CDR1 is MNHEY and CDR2 SMNVEV (reference sequence). The germline V and J ends were trimmed by 3 bases and 7 bases, with 9 bases remaining between them. The CDR3 extends over 13 amino acids. For the CDR3, the DNA is TGTGCCAGCAGTTTCCAGAGTGGCGGGGAGCTGTTTTTT. It yields the protein CASSFQSGGELFF.

The V and J genes are TRBV9 and TRBJ2-2; D perhaps matches TRBD1 (6 bases). Germline lookup yields CDR1 SGDLS and CDR2 YYNGEE. The CDR3 length is 14 residues. V was trimmed by 4 bases and J by 3 bases, leaving 10 bases between them. CDR3 residues: CASSYRQDTGELFF. The CDR3 nucleotides are TGTGCCAGCAGCTACAGACAGGACACCGGGGAGCTGTTTTTT. Full variable domain (missing parts from reference TRBV9 and TRBJ2-2): DSGVTQTPKHLITATGQRVTLRCSPRSGDLSVYWYQQSLDQGLQFLIQYYNGEERAKGNILERFSAQQFPDLHSELNLSSLELGDSALYFCASSYRQDTGELFFGEGSRLTVL.

The gene calls are TRBV19 and TRBJ1-1; 8 bases fit TRBD1. In germline, CDR1 is LNHDA, CDR2 SQIVND (reference sequence). The CDR3 spans 14 residues. V was clipped by 5 bases and J by 5 bases; unmatched bases: 7. CDR3 sequence (DNA): TGTGCCAGTAGTCATTGGACAGGGTGGACTGAAGCTTTCTTT. This translates into CASSHWTGWTEAFF.

This clonotype was picked up a small number of times. The CDR3 region has the DNA TGTGCCAGCAGCTCCGGACAGGGCCCCTACGAGCAGTACTTC. Amino acids: CASSSGQGPYEQYF. The chain carries TRBV7-9 and TRBJ2-7; 8 bases fit TRBD1. V shed 4 bases and J 2 bases; nucleotides not matched to a gene: 4. The V gene's germline CDR1 is SEHNR and CDR2 FQNEAQ (reference sequence). This CDR3 has 14 residues. The full variable domain, with the rest looked up from reference TRBV7-9 and TRBJ2-7, is DTGVSQNPRHKITKRGQNVTFRCDPISEHNRLYWYRQTLGQGPEFLTYFQNEAQLEKSRLLSDRFSAERPKGSFSTLEIQRTEQGDSAMYLCASSSGQGPYEQYFGPGTRLTVT.

This chain links TRBV27 with TRBJ2-1; D possibly corresponds to TRBD1 (6 bases). The CDR3 loop spans 12 amino acids. Germline CDR1 reads MNHEY; CDR2 reads SMNVEV (reference sequence). Deletions cut 6 bases from V and 12 bases from J, with 15 bases between. The CDR3 region is CASSPWGPGQFF. In DNA form, the CDR3 reads TGTGCCAGCAGCCCTTGGGGGCCAGGGCAGTTCTTC.

This clonotype was detected only a few times. The chain couples TRBV5-1 to TRBJ2-4; D remains unclear. Per the germline V gene, CDR1 is SGHRS and CDR2 is YFSETQ. The V end was cut by 6 bases, the J end by 9 bases, with 19 bases between. The CDR3 contains 14 residues. This CDR3 is CASTPTGYSGIQYF. DNA for the CDR3: TGCGCCAGCACCCCGACGGGCTACTCGGGCATTCAGTACTTC.

The chain carries TRBV27 and TRBJ2-1; 14 nucleotides align to TRBD2. With V trimmed by 5 bases and J by 0 bases, 12 bases remained unmatched. Germline V gene sequence: CDR1 MNHEY, CDR2 SMNVEV (reference sequence). CDR3 size: 20 residues. CDR3 amino acids: CASSLWGLAGAQSSYNEQFF. CDR3 nucleotide sequence: TGTGCCAGCAGTCTATGGGGACTAGCGGGAGCCCAGAGCTCCTACAATGAGCAGTTCTTC.

The chain employs TRBV5-1 and TRBJ2-7; D possibly corresponds to TRBD2 (6 bases). The V gene's germline CDR1 is SGHRS and CDR2 YFSETQ. This CDR3 region has 15 residues. The V end was cut by 4 bases, the J end by 2 bases, with 16 bases between. The CDR3 is CASSAVEAGTYEQYF. In DNA, the CDR3 is TGCGCCAGCAGCGCCGTTGAGGCGGGGACCTACGAGCAGTACTTC.

In this sample, this clonotype turned up many times. The rearrangement joins TRBV3-1 to TRBJ2-1; D is possibly TRBD2 (6 bases). CDR3 length: 15 amino acids. CDR1 and CDR2 from the germline V gene are LGHDT and YNNKEL (reference sequence). Trimming took off 5 bases at V and 4 bases at J, with 15 bases between the two ends. The CDR3 is CASSSGPAVYNEQFF. As DNA, the CDR3 is TGTGCCAGCAGCAGCGGGCCCGCCGTTTACAATGAGCAGTTCTTC.

This clonotype came up a few times. The chain is built from TRBV27 and TRBJ1-6; D remains ambiguous. CDR3 length: 16 residues. V gave up 4 bases and J gave up 7 bases, with 17 bases separating them. The germline CDR1 and CDR2 sequences are MNHEY and SMNVEV (reference sequence). CDR3 nucleotides: TGTGCCAGCAGTTCCCCGATGAGGGCGGGGAATTCACCCCTCCACTTT. It yields the protein CASSSPMRAGNSPLHF.

This clonotype occurred many times. Here the CDR3 reads CASSLTSGRARQFF. The CDR3 DNA sequence: TGTGCCAGCAGTTTGACTAGCGGGAGGGCCAGGCAGTTCTTC. This sequence joins TRBV12-3 or TRBV12-4 and TRBJ2-1, with 14 bases that match TRBD2. After removal of 3 bases from V and 12 bases from J, the junction contained 4 bases not matched to a gene. CDR3 length: 14 amino acids.